One TCR beta chain is described in this entry. Its antigen is unidentified. The data stem from a study of T cell responses to AZD1222 COVID-19 vaccine. Whole-study results and caveats: At baseline, just 5 or 6 AZD1222 recipients tested seropositive.

Germline assignment: CDR1 SGHKS and CDR2 YYEKEE (reference sequence). The CDR3 sequence is 16 residues long. V lost 4 bases to trimming and J lost 7 bases; unmatched junction nucleotides: 7. Second-dose groups at about 4 or about 12 weeks were pooled. TCRdb's table, derived via immunoSEQ multiplex PCR, lists solely in-frame clones and lacks some. This table holds 100,000 to 150,000 clones, approximately 91% found once. The sample consisted of peripheral blood, taken 28 days after the second AZD1222 dose. The TCR originated in an adult who received the AZD1222 COVID-19 vaccine. The J gene is TRBJ2-2, the V gene TRBV5-5; 13 nucleotides align to TRBD2. In nucleotides, the CDR3 is TGTGCCAGCAGCGGCGGACTAGCGGGAGCGTACGGGGAGCTGTTTTTT. It codes for CASSGGLAGAYGELFF. Combining the CDR3 with reference TRBV5-5 and TRBJ2-2 gives the whole variable domain DAGVTQSPTHLIKTRGQQVTLRCSPISGHKSVSWYQQVLGQGPQFIFQYYEKEERGRGNFPDRFSARQFPNYSSELNVNALLLGDSALYLCASSGGLAGAYGELFFGEGSRLTVL.